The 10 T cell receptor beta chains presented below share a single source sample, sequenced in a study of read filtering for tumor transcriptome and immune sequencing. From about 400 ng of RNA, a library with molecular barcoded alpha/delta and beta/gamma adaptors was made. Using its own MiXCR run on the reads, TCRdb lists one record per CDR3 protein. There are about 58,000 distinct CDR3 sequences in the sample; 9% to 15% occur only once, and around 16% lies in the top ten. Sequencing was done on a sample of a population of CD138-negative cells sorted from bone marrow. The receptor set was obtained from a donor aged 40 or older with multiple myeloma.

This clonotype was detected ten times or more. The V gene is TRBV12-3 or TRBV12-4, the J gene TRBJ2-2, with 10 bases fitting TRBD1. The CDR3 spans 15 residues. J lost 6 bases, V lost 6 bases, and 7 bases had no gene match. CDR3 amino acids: CASRVDRGPAGELFF. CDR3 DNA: TGTGCCAGCAGAGTCGACAGGGGGCCTGCCGGGGAGCTGTTTTTT.

The CDR3 loop reads CASRPTSGPYEQYF. The CDR3 region has the DNA TGCGCCAGCAGACCGACTAGCGGGCCCTACGAGCAGTACTTC. J is TRBJ2-7 and V is TRBV5-1, with TRBD2 matching 10 bases. Germline CDR1 reads SGHRS; CDR2 reads YFSETQ. Trimming took 5 bases from V and 2 from J; bases not matched to a gene: 4. This CDR3 region has 14 residues.

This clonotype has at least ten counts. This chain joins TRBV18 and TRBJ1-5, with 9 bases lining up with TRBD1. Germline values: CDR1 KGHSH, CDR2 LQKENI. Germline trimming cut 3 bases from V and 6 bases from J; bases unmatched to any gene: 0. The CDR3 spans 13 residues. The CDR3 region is CASSPDRGQPQHF. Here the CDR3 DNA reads TGTGCCAGCTCACCGGACAGGGGTCAGCCCCAGCATTTT.

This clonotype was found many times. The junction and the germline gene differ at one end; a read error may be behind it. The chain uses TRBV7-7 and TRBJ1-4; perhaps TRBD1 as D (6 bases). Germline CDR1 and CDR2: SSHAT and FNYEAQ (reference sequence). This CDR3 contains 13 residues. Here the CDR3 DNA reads TGTGCTAGCAGCCGGACAGAGAATGAAAAACTGTTTTTT. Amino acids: CASSRTENEKLFF.

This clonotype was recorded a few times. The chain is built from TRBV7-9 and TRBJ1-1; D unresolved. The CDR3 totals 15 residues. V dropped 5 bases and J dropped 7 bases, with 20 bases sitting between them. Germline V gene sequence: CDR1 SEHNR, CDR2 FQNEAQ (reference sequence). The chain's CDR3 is CASSPGARSKLEAFF. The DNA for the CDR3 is TGTGCCAGCAGCCCCGGAGCGCGCAGCAAGCTTGAAGCTTTCTTT.

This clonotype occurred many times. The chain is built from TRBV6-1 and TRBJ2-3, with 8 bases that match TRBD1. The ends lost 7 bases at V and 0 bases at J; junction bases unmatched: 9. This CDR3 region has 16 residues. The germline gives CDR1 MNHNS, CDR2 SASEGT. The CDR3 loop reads CASNDRGPASTDTQYF. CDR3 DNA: TGTGCCAGCAATGACAGGGGACCGGCTAGCACAGATACGCAGTATTTT.

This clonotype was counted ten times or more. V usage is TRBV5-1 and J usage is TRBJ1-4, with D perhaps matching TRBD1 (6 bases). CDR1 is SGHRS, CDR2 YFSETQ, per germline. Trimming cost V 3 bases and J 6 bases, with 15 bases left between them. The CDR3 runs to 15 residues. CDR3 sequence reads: CASSSYRAADEKLFF. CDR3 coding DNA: TGCGCCAGCAGCTCTTACAGGGCTGCGGATGAAAAACTGTTTTTT.

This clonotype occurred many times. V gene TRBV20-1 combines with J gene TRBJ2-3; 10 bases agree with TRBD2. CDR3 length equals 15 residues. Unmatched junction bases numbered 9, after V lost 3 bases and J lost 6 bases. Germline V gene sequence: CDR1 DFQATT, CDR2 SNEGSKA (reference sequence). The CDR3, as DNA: TGCAGTGCTAGTAGGACTAGCGGTGCGGTGGATACGCAGTATTTT. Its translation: CSASRTSGAVDTQYF.

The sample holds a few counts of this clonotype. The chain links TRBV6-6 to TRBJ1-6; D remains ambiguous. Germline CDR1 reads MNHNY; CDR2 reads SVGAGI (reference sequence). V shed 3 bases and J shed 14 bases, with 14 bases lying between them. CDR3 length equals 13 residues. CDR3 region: CASSYLGPGTLHF. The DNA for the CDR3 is TGTGCCAGCAGTTATCTCGGTCCTGGTACCCTCCACTTT.

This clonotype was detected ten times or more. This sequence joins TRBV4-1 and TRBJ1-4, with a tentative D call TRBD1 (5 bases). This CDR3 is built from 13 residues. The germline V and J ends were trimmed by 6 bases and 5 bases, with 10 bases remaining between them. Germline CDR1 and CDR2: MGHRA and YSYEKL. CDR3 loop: CASRRQMNEKLFF. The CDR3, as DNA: TGCGCCAGCAGAAGACAGATGAATGAAAAACTGTTTTTT.